This T cell receptor beta chain was captured in a study of blood T cell repertoires in COVID-19 (dated by TCRdb to the early 2020s). With respect to the entire study: Samples from collaborators originated in the United States, Italy and Spain and spanned both the acute and convalescent phases of COVID-19. The sample metadata nearly always contained a de-identified subject ID, COVID-19 status, age in years and sex. The repertoires were released in a freely available public database meant as a resource for research on the immune response to SARS-CoV-2. Where available, HLA class I and class II types were taken from metadata supplied by the sample provider and were not determined by assay-based typing. Samples were obtained from the ongoing ImmuneRACE study (first 160 participants) and from about 1,300 subjects provided by 6 global collaborators. The dataset comprised deeply sampled blood TCRbeta repertoires from subjects exposed to, actively infected with, or recovered from COVID-19. The prospective study material was composed of cDNA or gDNA derived from T cells, B-cell-depleted T cells, or PBMCs.

Beyond this particular receptor, the publication reports: The amount of clinical and demographic metadata varied by source and participant and was provided uncurated.

The collaborating institutions used their own protocols to collect whole blood in K2EDTA tubes. For TCRbeta analysis, collaborator samples were shipped as frozen whole blood, as isolated PBMCs, or as DNA extracted from either sample type. The immunoSEQ Assay, a bias-controlled multiplex PCR, was used to amplify TCRbeta CDR3 regions from genomic DNA. Per the authors' processing: The number of nucleated cells in each sample was estimated from the amplification of reference gene primers within the assay. To quantify the absolute abundance of each unique TCRbeta CDR3 rearrangement, sequence reads were collapsed and filtered. Productive Simpson clonality was computed per sample as the square root of Simpson's diversity index over productive rearrangements. As stored in TCRdb, this immuneACCESS dataset retains in-frame rearrangements with V and J assigned. A fraction of the clones does not appear; measured against another copy, unresolved V genes explain less than half of the discrepancy, and the remainder lacks a known reason. V and J calls and clone size are copied from that table; D and trimming were computed from the DNA. Counted in this sample were 120,000 to 150,000 clones; 80% to 90% of them appeared once. Over 2.5% of the sample is taken by the ten largest.

Remarks on this clone: The target of this receptor is not known. Nothing much larger sits one base from this clone, and base qualities are not available.

The CDR3 contains 16 residues, cysteine and phenylalanine counted. The CDR3 DNA has 48 bases and is translated from base 1. V is trimmed back by 0 bases and J by 10 bases, and the junction contains 8 bases that no gene match accounts for. CDR1 and CDR2 are drawn from the germline V gene: ENHRY, SYGVKD. The chain employs TRBV10-3 and TRBJ1-6; 8 bases in the junction line up with TRBD1. This clonotype originated in a human donor with acute or convalescent COVID-19. The donor label of this sample is uncertain. Material: peripheral blood. The CDR3 in this case is CAISESRDRGWSPLHF. The bases read TGTGCCATCAGTGAGTCTCGAGACAGGGGTTGGTCACCCCTCCACTTT.